The TCR beta chain under discussion was sequenced for a study of spatial heterogeneity in lung cancer. On the study more broadly: Where they were available, follow-up PBMC samples were sequenced, at a median of approximately two years after resection.

The ends were cut back, 1 base at V and 1 base at J, with 10 bases in the middle. From germline, CDR1 is LGHNA and CDR2 YSLEER. The length of the CDR3 is 15 residues. Individually, TCR cDNA molecules were each labelled with a unique molecular identifier. In TCRdb, the 5' RACE reads were re-called with MiXCR into one record per CDR3 protein. There are about 120,000 distinct CDR3 sequences in the sample; 12% occur only once, and 16% lies in the top ten. This clonotype was observed a handful of times. Described time point: blood at routine non-recurrence follow-up after resection. Unsorted whole RNA samples from tumor, nontumor lung or frozen PBMC were sequenced.

This sequence joins TRBV4-3 and TRBJ1-1; D remains unclear. The TCR was taken from a male donor with early-stage non-small cell lung cancer. Specimen: PBMCs, collected at follow-up. In nucleotides, the CDR3 is TGCGCCAGCAGCCAAGCAGGCATGGGGAACACTGAAGCTTTCTTT. It translates to CASSQAGMGNTEAFF.